These T cell receptor beta chains were read from a single sample in a study of T cells in Graves' hyperthyroidism and ophthalmopathy. TCRdb re-analysed the multiplex PCR reads in MiXCR, keeping a single row per CDR3 protein. Among 610,000 or so distinct CDR3 sequences listed, 46% were seen once. Sequencing was performed on peripheral blood or thyroid tissue (not recorded which). These receptors were taken from a woman aged 18-35 years with Graves' hyperthyroidism. The CDR3 runs from the conserved cysteine through the conserved F or W. The order of the fields is CDR3 protein, V gene, D gene. The D gene is left open where the match is weak.

CDR3aa: CASSGQGDTQYF; v_gene: TRBV25-1; d_gene: .
CDR3aa: CASSLGGAKSEAFF; v_gene: TRBV5-1; d_gene: .
CDR3aa: CASSRRTEQYEQYF; v_gene: TRBV19; d_gene: .
CDR3aa: CASSRWGTSSSYEQYF; v_gene: TRBV7-2; d_gene: .
CDR3aa: CASSPDTGVHGYTF; v_gene: TRBV7-3; d_gene: .
CDR3aa: CAISEQARGYTF; v_gene: TRBV10-3; d_gene: .
CDR3aa: CASSLGTGGRTEAFF; v_gene: TRBV19; d_gene: TRBD1
CDR3aa: CASSLAGLTDTQYF; v_gene: TRBV7-9; d_gene: .
CDR3aa: CASSRAMGVDQPQHF; v_gene: TRBV18; d_gene: .
CDR3aa: CSAEGASGSGYEQHF; v_gene: TRBV20-1; d_gene: TRBD2
CDR3aa: CASSPAPGNTIYF; v_gene: TRBV11-2; d_gene: .
CDR3aa: CAISGAGQGGEQYF; v_gene: TRBV10-3; d_gene: TRBD1
CDR3aa: CASSTYRPSGSETQYF; v_gene: TRBV5-1; d_gene: TRBD2
CDR3aa: CSAMGGMNTEAFF; v_gene: TRBV20-1; d_gene: .
CDR3aa: CASSEGGTSDYEQYF; v_gene: TRBV6-1; d_gene: TRBD2
CDR3aa: CASSYSMLQGNYGYTF; v_gene: TRBV6-6; d_gene: .
CDR3aa: CASSSEAETQYF; v_gene: TRBV13; d_gene: .
CDR3aa: CASSRNPGQGDEQYF; v_gene: TRBV5-1; d_gene: TRBD1
CDR3aa: CASEGGQGNEQYF; v_gene: TRBV2; d_gene: .
CDR3aa: CASSDLTMDEQYF; v_gene: TRBV10-2; d_gene: .
CDR3aa: CASSLWGSTTEAFF; v_gene: TRBV27; d_gene: .
CDR3aa: CASSGSTGDGYGYTF; v_gene: TRBV5-1; d_gene: .
CDR3aa: CASSSGLAGDSAGELFF; v_gene: TRBV7-8; d_gene: TRBD2
CDR3aa: CASSLEGRHEKLFF; v_gene: TRBV5-1; d_gene: .
CDR3aa: CSARPGTGNNYGYTF; v_gene: TRBV20-1; d_gene: TRBD1
CDR3aa: CASSPPQGELFF; v_gene: TRBV7-9; d_gene: .
CDR3aa: CASSLQLAGGPLGETQYF; v_gene: TRBV7-8; d_gene: TRBD2
CDR3aa: CSVRAGGGGYTF; v_gene: TRBV29-1; d_gene: TRBD1
CDR3aa: CASSLFWDREAFF; v_gene: TRBV5-1; d_gene: TRBD1
CDR3aa: CATNRPRMGDEQFF; v_gene: TRBV7-9; d_gene: .
CDR3aa: CSARTSGRAYEQYF; v_gene: TRBV20-1; d_gene: TRBD2
CDR3aa: CSAPGGFGNTIYF; v_gene: TRBV20-1; d_gene: .
CDR3aa: CASSVDGRGFYNEQFF; v_gene: TRBV9; d_gene: TRBD2
CDR3aa: CASSIGLSSVNTEAFF; v_gene: TRBV2; d_gene: .
CDR3aa: CASSIRGATDTQYF; v_gene: TRBV19; d_gene: .
CDR3aa: CASSGRGGGPQHF; v_gene: TRBV2; d_gene: .
CDR3aa: CAGSEYETSGNTDTQYF; v_gene: TRBV10-1; d_gene: TRBD2
CDR3aa: CAISETGRVDTGELFF; v_gene: TRBV10-3; d_gene: .
CDR3aa: CASSLVDSLNTEAFF; v_gene: TRBV5-5; d_gene: .
CDR3aa: CASNPGLAGTSSQYF; v_gene: TRBV12-3/TRBV12-4; d_gene: TRBD2
CDR3aa: CASSPGGPVRGAEAFF; v_gene: TRBV6-6; d_gene: .